This T cell receptor (beta chain) comes out of a study of a mutant IDH1 vaccine in newly diagnosed glioma. Study-level background: Visit timing is recorded as week 35 for V12 and week 47 for V13.

The time point denotes: week 47, end of study. Each vaccine dose was 300 ug of mutant IDH1 20-mer peptide, with topical imiquimod. The V segment lost 5 bases and the J segment 0 bases; nucleotides outside the gene matches: 9. Germline CDR1 and CDR2: SGHAT and FQNNGV. The CDR3 totals 17 residues. Of note for this clone: Its antigen is currently unknown.

Assay used: immunoSEQ multiplex PCR; TCRdb lists only in-frame clones, some missing. The table lists fewer than 85,000 clones, over 75% of them singletons. This receptor was identified in a man aged 35 to 55 with glioma. The specimen was PBMCs, collected from a glioma patient whose treatment included an IDH1 peptide vaccine. V usage is TRBV11-2 and J usage is TRBJ1-1, with 10 bases identical to TRBD1. The CDR3 spells CASSPRDRGVMNTEAFF. CDR3 bases: TGTGCCAGCAGCCCCCGGGACAGGGGCGTCATGAACACTGAAGCTTTCTTT.